Reported below is one T cell receptor beta chain. This CDR3 contains 16 residues. Germline lookup yields CDR1 MDHEN and CDR2 SYDVKM. This sample is drawn from a study of blood T cell repertoires in COVID-19. The protocol was immunoSEQ multiplex PCR, while the TCRdb copy is restricted to in-frame clones and leaves out a portion. Of approximately 500,000 clones in the sample, 80% to 90% were seen once. The rearrangement joins TRBV28 to TRBJ2-4, with TRBD2 identical over 13 bases. This receptor was obtained from a human donor in a cohort sampled during active COVID-19. Specimen: peripheral blood. For the CDR3, the DNA is TGTGCGTCTGGACTAGCGGGAGCTTCAGCCAAAAACATTCAGTACTTC. Its protein is CASGLAGASAKNIQYF.